These T cell receptor beta chains were read from a single sample in a study of OX40 agonist ivuxolimab in advanced cancers. The protocol was immunoSEQ multiplex PCR, while the TCRdb copy is restricted to in-frame clones and leaves out a portion. There are about 73,000 clones in the sample; more than 80% occur only once, and approximately 0.55% lies in the top ten. This sample comprised CD4+ or CD8+ T cells sorted from blood, obtained in a trial of the OX40 agonist ivuxolimab. These receptors were taken from an adult with an advanced solid tumor such as melanoma, head and neck, liver or kidney cancer. The CDR3 runs from the conserved cysteine through the conserved F or W. A D gene is named only where the DNA matches it firmly. Size is omitted from some rows. Given values are once, few, many or a class for expanded clones.

>NA|TRBJ2-5|TRBD1|TRBV5-8
CASSFVIGTGIETQYF
TGTGCCAGCAGCTTTGTTATTGGGACAGGGATCGAGACCCAGTACTTC
>NA|TRBJ2-4|NA|TRBV5-8
CASSFLRVVENIQYF
TGTGCCAGCAGCTTTTTAAGAGTTGTGGAAAACATTCAGTACTTC
>NA|TRBJ1-5|NA|TRBV7-9
CASSLLGIGQPQHF
TGTGCCAGCAGCTTATTGGGGATTGGTCAGCCCCAGCATTTT
>once|TRBJ1-3|NA|TRBV18
CASSPGSVRRSGNTIYF
TGTGCCAGCTCACCAGGGTCTGTCCGACGCTCTGGAAACACCATATATTTT
>NA|TRBJ2-6|NA|TRBV7-9
CASSLAYGLPSSGANVLTF
TGTGCCAGCAGCTTAGCGTATGGACTGCCGAGCTCTGGGGCCAACGTCCTGACTTTC
>NA|TRBJ2-7|TRBD1|TRBV5-1
CASSLGTGGLYEQYF
TGCGCCAGCAGCCTAGGGACAGGGGGTCTCTACGAGCAGTACTTC
>NA|TRBJ1-1|TRBD1|TRBV28
CASTAGGTGRTEAFF
TGTGCCAGCACCGCTGGCGGGACAGGGAGGACTGAAGCTTTCTTT
>NA|TRBJ2-5|NA|TRBV30
CAWSHGGGETQYF
TGTGCCTGGAGCCATGGTGGGGGTGAGACCCAGTACTTC
>NA|TRBJ2-5|NA|TRBV30
CALTRVETQYF
TGTGCTCTCACTAGGGTAGAGACCCAGTACTTC
>NA|TRBJ2-3|TRBD2|TRBV7-9
CASSSLLAGGHTDTQYF
TGTGCCAGCAGCTCACTACTAGCGGGAGGCCACACAGATACGCAGTATTTT
>NA|TRBJ2-5|NA|TRBV28
CASSWTNQETQYF
TGTGCCAGCAGTTGGACTAACCAAGAGACCCAGTACTTC
>once|TRBJ2-2|NA|TRBV28
CATLPPNTGELFF
TGTGCCACCCTCCCTCCGAACACCGGGGAGCTGTTTTTT
>NA|TRBJ1-4|NA|TRBV5-6
CASNQGTFNEKLFF
TGTGCCAGCAACCAGGGGACCTTTAATGAAAAACTGTTTTTT
>NA|TRBJ2-3|TRBD1|TRBV7-3
CASSPGGSSTDTQYF
TGTGCCAGCAGCCCAGGGGGCAGCAGCACAGATACGCAGTATTTT
>NA|TRBJ1-1|NA|TRBV6-1
CASSAGPNTEAFF
TGTGCCAGCAGTGCGGGACCCAACACTGAAGCTTTCTTT
>NA|TRBJ2-3|NA|TRBV5-1
CASSLEGREADTQYF
TGCGCCAGCAGCTTGGAGGGCAGGGAGGCAGATACGCAGTATTTT
>NA|TRBJ2-1|TRBD2|TRBV7-2
CASSRRGVTNEQFF
TGTGCCAGCAGCCGTCGGGGGGTCACGAATGAGCAGTTCTTC
>NA|TRBJ2-1|NA|TRBV11-2
CASSPISGTYNEQFF
TGTGCCAGCAGCCCGATTAGCGGAACCTACAATGAGCAGTTCTTC
>NA|TRBJ1-2|TRBD1|TRBV19
CASSIERDSATGGYTF
TGTGCCAGTAGTATAGAGAGGGACAGTGCCACCGGTGGCTACACCTTC
>NA|TRBJ1-5|NA|TRBV6-1
CASIFWGDNQPQHF
TGTGCCAGTATATTTTGGGGGGACAATCAGCCCCAGCATTTT
>NA|TRBJ2-5|NA|TRBV28
CASTQRWGRETQYF
TGTGCCAGCACCCAGAGGTGGGGGAGGGAGACCCAGTACTTC
>NA|TRBJ2-5|NA|TRBV6-5
CASSTPTTGQETQYF
TGTGCCAGCAGTACCCCAACGACAGGACAAGAGACCCAGTACTTC
>once|TRBJ2-7|NA|TRBV28
CASIDSSSYEQYF
TGTGCCAGCATCGACAGTTCTTCCTACGAGCAGTACTTC
>NA|TRBJ2-7|NA|TRBV11-3
CASSPGETPYEQYF
TGTGCCAGCAGCCCGGGGGAGACCCCCTACGAGCAGTACTTC
>NA|TRBJ2-7|TRBD2|TRBV18
CASSPLGSGKGYEQYF
TGTGCCAGCTCACCCTTGGGAAGCGGGAAGGGTTACGAGCAGTACTTC
>NA|TRBJ1-5|NA|TRBV5-1
CASSLGPINQPQHF
TGCGCCAGCAGCTTGGGGCCCATCAATCAGCCCCAGCATTTT
>once|TRBJ2-2|TRBD2|TRBV6-5
CASSYQSGTNTGELFF
TGTGCCAGCAGTTACCAAAGCGGGACGAACACCGGGGAGCTGTTTTTT
>NA|TRBJ2-3|NA|TRBV27
CASSLAVRNTQYF
TGTGCCAGCAGTTTAGCTGTACGAAATACGCAGTATTTT
>NA|TRBJ2-2|TRBD2|TRBV9
CASSYRASGSRSGELFF
TGTGCCAGCAGCTATAGAGCTAGCGGGAGTAGGTCCGGGGAGCTGTTTTTT
>NA|TRBJ2-3|TRBD2|TRBV14
CASTKGRLAGTTDTQYF
TGTGCCAGCACCAAAGGGAGGCTAGCGGGAACCACAGATACGCAGTATTTT
>NA|TRBJ2-1|TRBD2|TRBV11-3
CASSLGGGVPEQFF
TGTGCCAGCAGCTTAGGGGGGGGTGTCCCTGAGCAGTTCTTC
>NA|TRBJ2-3|NA|TRBV29-1
CSVEVGGLGDTQYF
TGCAGCGTTGAGGTCGGGGGGCTCGGGGATACGCAGTATTTT
>once|TRBJ2-2|NA|TRBV25-1
CASSAALGEGGGELFF
TGTGCCAGCAGTGCCGCCTTGGGAGAGGGTGGCGGGGAGCTGTTTTTT
>NA|TRBJ1-2|NA|TRBV14
CASSPRQASGYTF
TGTGCCAGCAGCCCCCGACAAGCGAGTGGCTACACCTTC
>NA|TRBJ2-3|TRBD2|TRBV7-8
CASSKVAGGLTDTQYF
TGTGCCAGCAGCAAAGTAGCGGGAGGGTTAACAGATACGCAGTATTTT
>NA|TRBJ2-5|NA|TRBV6-5
CASRSVYPFVETQYF
TGTGCCAGCAGGTCAGTTTACCCTTTTGTGGAGACCCAGTACTTC
>NA|TRBJ2-7|TRBD2|TRBV11-1
CASSLGLAGEQYF
TGTGCCAGCAGCTTGGGACTAGCGGGCGAGCAGTACTTC
>NA|TRBJ2-3|NA|TRBV7-9
CASSLLSGRAADTQYF
TGTGCCAGCAGCCTCCTAAGTGGTAGGGCCGCAGATACGCAGTATTTT
>NA|TRBJ2-1|TRBD1|TRBV4-3
CASSQSPGQVYEQFF
TGCGCCAGCAGCCAATCCCCGGGACAGGTTTATGAGCAGTTCTTC
>NA|TRBJ2-7|NA|TRBV11-1
CASGVGARNEQYF
TGTGCCAGCGGGGTAGGGGCGCGGAACGAGCAGTACTTC
>NA|TRBJ1-1|NA|TRBV28
CASRRAALNTEAFF
TGTGCCAGCAGAAGAGCCGCCTTGAACACTGAAGCTTTCTTT
>NA|TRBJ1-3|NA|TRBV9
CASSVEGSGNTIYF
TGTGCCAGCAGCGTAGAGGGTTCTGGAAACACCATATATTTT
>NA|TRBJ2-2|TRBD2|TRBV18
CASSPRLAGVYTGELFF
TGTGCCAGCTCACCACGACTAGCGGGAGTATACACCGGGGAGCTGTTTTTT
>NA|TRBJ1-3|TRBD1|TRBV4-3
CASSLGDSYSGNTIYF
TGCGCCAGCAGCCTAGGGGACAGTTACTCTGGAAACACCATATATTTT
>NA|TRBJ2-3|NA|TRBV6-1
CASSEEGGEVDTQYF
TGTGCCAGCAGTGAAGAGGGTGGGGAGGTAGATACGCAGTATTTT
>NA|TRBJ1-1|TRBD1|TRBV11-2
CASSFGTVNTEAFF
TGTGCCAGCAGCTTCGGGACAGTCAACACTGAAGCTTTCTTT
>NA|TRBJ1-5|NA|TRBV4-1
CASSHPSHREAQPQHF
TGCGCCAGCAGCCATCCTTCACACAGGGAAGCTCAGCCCCAGCATTTT
>NA|TRBJ2-2|TRBD2|TRBV14
CASRGLAGGAGELFF
TGTGCCAGCAGAGGCCTAGCGGGAGGGGCCGGGGAGCTGTTTTTT
>NA|TRBJ2-5|NA|TRBV5-1
CASSSGWETTLGETQYF
TGCGCCAGCAGCTCTGGGTGGGAGACTACGCTGGGAGAGACCCAGTACTTC
>NA|TRBJ1-1|NA|TRBV30
CAWSPTANTEAFF
TGTGCCTGGAGCCCTACCGCGAACACTGAAGCTTTCTTT
>few|TRBJ1-5|NA|TRBV6-5
CASSLDRNQPQHF
TGTGCCAGCAGCTTGGACCGAAATCAGCCCCAGCATTTT